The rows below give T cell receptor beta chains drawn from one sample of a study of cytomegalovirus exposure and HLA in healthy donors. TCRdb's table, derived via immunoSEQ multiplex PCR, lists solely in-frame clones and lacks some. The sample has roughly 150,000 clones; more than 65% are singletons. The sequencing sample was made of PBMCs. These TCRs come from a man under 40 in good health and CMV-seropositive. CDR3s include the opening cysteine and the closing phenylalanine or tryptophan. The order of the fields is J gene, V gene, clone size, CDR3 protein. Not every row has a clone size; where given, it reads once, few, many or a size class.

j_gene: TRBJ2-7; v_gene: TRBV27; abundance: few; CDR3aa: CASRPGQGFYEQYF
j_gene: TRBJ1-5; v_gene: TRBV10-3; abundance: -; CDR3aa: CAISEGQAFNQPQHF
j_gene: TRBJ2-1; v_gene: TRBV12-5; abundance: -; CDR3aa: CASGLAGEVNEQFF
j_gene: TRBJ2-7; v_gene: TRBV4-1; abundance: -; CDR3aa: CASSPSSTPGEQYF
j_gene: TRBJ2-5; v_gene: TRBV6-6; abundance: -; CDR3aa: CASKRDWQETQYF
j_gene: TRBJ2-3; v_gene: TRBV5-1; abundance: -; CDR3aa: CASSEGLLRTTSTDTQYF
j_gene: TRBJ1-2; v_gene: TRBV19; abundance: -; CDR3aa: CASSAGPNYGYTF
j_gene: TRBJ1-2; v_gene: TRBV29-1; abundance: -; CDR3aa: CSVSGGSYGYTF
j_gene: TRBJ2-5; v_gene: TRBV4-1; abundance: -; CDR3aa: CASSQGGTTQYF
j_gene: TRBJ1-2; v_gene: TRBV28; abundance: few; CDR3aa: CASSLSGQGVRGYTF
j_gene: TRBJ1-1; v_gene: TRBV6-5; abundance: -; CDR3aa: CASSYSTATEAFF
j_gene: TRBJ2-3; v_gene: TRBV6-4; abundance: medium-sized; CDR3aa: CASSDSRAGPDTQYF
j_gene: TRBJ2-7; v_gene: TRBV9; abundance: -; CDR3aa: CASSVDGTGAPYEQYF
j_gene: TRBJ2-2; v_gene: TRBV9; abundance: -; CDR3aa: CASSARGSGMNTGELFF
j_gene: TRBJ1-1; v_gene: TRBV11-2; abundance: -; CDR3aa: CASSLEGGKNTEAFF
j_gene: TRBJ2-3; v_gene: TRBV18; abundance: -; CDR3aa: CASSTQGLADTQYF
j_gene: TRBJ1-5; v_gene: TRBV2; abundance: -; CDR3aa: CASSAGTGYNQPQHF
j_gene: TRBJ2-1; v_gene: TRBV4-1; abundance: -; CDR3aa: CASSQPSGKGYNEQFF
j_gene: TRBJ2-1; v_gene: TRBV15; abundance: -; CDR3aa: CATSPSGNEQFF
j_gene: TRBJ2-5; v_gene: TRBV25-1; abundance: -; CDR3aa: CASSVLQGAGETQYF
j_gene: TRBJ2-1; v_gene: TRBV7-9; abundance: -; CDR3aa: CASSSLAGGLHEQFF
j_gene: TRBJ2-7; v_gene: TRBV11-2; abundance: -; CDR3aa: CASRSSPGTVSYEQYF
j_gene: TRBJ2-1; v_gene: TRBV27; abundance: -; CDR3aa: CASRSTGFVQFF
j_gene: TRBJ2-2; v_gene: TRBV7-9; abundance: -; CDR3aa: CASSLAGLADTGELFF
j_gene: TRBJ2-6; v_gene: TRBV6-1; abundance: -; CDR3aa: CASGPGFSGANGLTF
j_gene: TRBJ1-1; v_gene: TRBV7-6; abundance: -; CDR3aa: CASSFRDMNTEAFF
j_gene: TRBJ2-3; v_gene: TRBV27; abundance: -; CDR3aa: CASSPFGPGRTDTQYF
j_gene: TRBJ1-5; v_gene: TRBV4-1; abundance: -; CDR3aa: CASSLLGYRDQPQHF
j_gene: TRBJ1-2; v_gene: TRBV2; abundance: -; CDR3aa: CASSPGTGIYGYTF
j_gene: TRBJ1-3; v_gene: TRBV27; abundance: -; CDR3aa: CASSWTEDTIYF